The 30 T cell receptor beta chains listed next were all sequenced from one sample in a study of blood T cell repertoires in COVID-19. Clones were read by immunoSEQ multiplex PCR, and TCRdb kept only the in-frame ones, dropping some. The sample has 150,000 to 200,000 clones; 80% to 90% are singletons. The sequencing sample was made of peripheral blood. The receptors originated from a man over 45 with active or convalescent COVID-19.

V is TRBV3-1 (or the pseudogene TRBV3-2) and J is TRBJ2-7; tentatively, D is TRBD2 (6 bases). Trimming took 3 bases from V and 1 from J, leaving 10 bases between them. Germline V gene data show CDR1 as LGHDT and CDR2 as YNNKEL (reference sequence). The CDR3 is 14 amino acids. The DNA of the CDR3 is TGTGCCAGCAGCCATGGGACTGCATCCTACGAGCAGTACTTC. It is translated as CASSHGTASYEQYF.

This chain links TRBV30 with TRBJ2-2; maybe TRBD1 (5 bases). Germline CDR1 is GTSNPN and CDR2 is SVGIG (reference sequence). The CDR3 length is 14 residues. V was clipped by 2 bases and J by 2 bases, with 9 bases between them. This CDR3 reads CAWSRGFNTGELFF. In nucleotides, the CDR3 is TGTGCCTGGAGTAGGGGCTTTAACACCGGGGAGCTGTTTTTT.

The chain carries TRBV9 and TRBJ1-1; TRBD1 aligns across 7 bases. The V segment lost 6 bases and the J segment 1 base; nucleotides outside the gene matches: 6. The germline gives CDR1 SGDLS, CDR2 YYNGEE. The CDR3 totals 14 residues. Here the CDR3 reads CASNEAGGNTEAFF. DNA of the CDR3: TGTGCCAGCAACGAAGCAGGGGGGAACACTGAAGCTTTCTTT.

The J gene is TRBJ2-2, the V gene TRBV5-1, with a possible D match to TRBD1 (5 bases). CDR1 is SGHRS, CDR2 YFSETQ, per germline. V dropped 5 bases and J dropped 0 bases, with 11 bases sitting between them. The CDR3 sequence is 15 residues long. DNA of the CDR3: TGCGCCAGCAGGAGACAGCCAGCGAACACCGGGGAGCTGTTTTTT. As protein: CASRRQPANTGELFF.

The sample holds one count of this clone. The rearrangement joins TRBV7-6 to TRBJ2-2; the match to TRBD2 covers 11 bases. CDR1 is SGHVS and CDR2 is FNYEAQ in the germline V gene. V lost 5 bases to trimming and J lost 2 bases; unmatched junction nucleotides: 4. The CDR3 covers 16 residues. The CDR3 DNA sequence: TGTGCCAGCAGCCTCCTAGCGGGGGGTAACACCGGGGAGCTGTTTTTT. It yields the protein CASSLLAGGNTGELFF.

This rearrangement joins TRBV15 to TRBJ2-1, with D perhaps matching TRBD2 (6 bases). Germline loops: CDR1 LNHNV, CDR2 YYDKDF (reference sequence). The CDR3 length is 16 residues. V gave up 8 bases and J gave up 7 bases, with 24 bases separating them. The CDR3, as DNA: TGTGCCACCGAGGGTGTCGGCGGGAAGACTTCAAATGAGCAGTTCTTC. Encoded protein: CATEGVGGKTSNEQFF.

The gene calls are TRBV7-9 and TRBJ1-6; TRBD1 agrees at 8 bases. CDR1 is SEHNR, CDR2 FQNEAQ, per germline (reference sequence). The CDR3 is made up of 13 amino acids. Losses at the gene ends were 7 bases for V and 10 bases for J; bases not matched to a gene: 6. The CDR3 DNA reads TGTGCCAGCAAACGGACAGGGACCTCACCCCTCCACTTT. It encodes CASKRTGTSPLHF.

The rearrangement joins TRBV10-3 to TRBJ2-7, with D perhaps matching TRBD1 (7 bases). From germline, CDR1 is ENHRY and CDR2 SYGVKD. The CDR3 runs to 15 residues. V was shortened by 11 bases and J by 5 bases, with 25 bases between the two germline ends. This CDR3 reads CAARGGQGEPHEQYF. The CDR3 bases are TGTGCCGCCAGAGGGGGGCAGGGGGAGCCCCACGAGCAGTACTTC.

This clone turned up a few times. V is TRBV9 and J is TRBJ2-1; no definite D call. The germline CDR1 and CDR2 sequences are SGDLS and YYNGEE. The CDR3 has 14 residues. With 3 bases removed from V and 6 bases from J, the gap between germline ends came to 13 bases. Here the CDR3 DNA reads TGTGCCAGCAGCGCTTTGGCATATGGCAATGAGCAGTTCTTC. Translation gives CASSALAYGNEQFF.

The chain joins TRBV6-5 to TRBJ2-1; TRBD1 agrees at 11 bases. CDR3 length equals 15 residues. CDR1 is MNHEY and CDR2 is SVGAGI in the germline V gene. V shed 8 bases, J shed 7 bases, and the junction held 10 bases outside the gene matches. CDR3 in DNA: TGTGCCAGCGGCTGGACCGGGACAGGGGGGAATGAGCAGTTCTTC. This translates into CASGWTGTGGNEQFF.

V is TRBV10-1 and J is TRBJ2-2; TRBD1 matches at 8 bases. Germline V lookup: CDR1 WNHNN, CDR2 SYGVQD (reference sequence). The CDR3 covers 14 residues. V shed 8 bases, J shed 3 bases, and the junction held 5 bases outside the gene matches. This chain's CDR3 is CASRQGRDTGELFF. CDR3 DNA: TGCGCCAGCCGACAGGGGCGAGACACCGGGGAGCTGTTTTTT.

This sequence joins TRBV9 and TRBJ2-7, with 7 bases matching TRBD1. The CDR3 loop spans 14 amino acids. V dropped 4 bases and J dropped 5; count of bases not matched to a gene: 9. Germline V gene lookup returns CDR1 SGDLS and CDR2 YYNGEE. DNA of the CDR3: TGTGCCAGCAGCACTCAGACAGGGTCCGACGAGCAGTACTTC. This encodes CASSTQTGSDEQYF.

The chain combines TRBV28 with TRBJ2-7, with 7 nucleotides matching TRBD1. Trimming removed 5 bases from V and 5 bases from J; junction bases left unmatched: 3. The CDR3 has 12 amino acids. Germline loops: CDR1 MDHEN, CDR2 SYDVKM. CDR3 region: CASSTGTDEQYF. The CDR3, as DNA: TGTGCCAGCAGTACTGGGACAGACGAGCAGTACTTC.

The CDR3 protein is CASSPAVGGGMSSEAFF. The CDR3 DNA reads as TGTGCCAGCAGTCCCGCGGTTGGAGGCGGGATGAGCTCTGAAGCTTTCTTT. V usage is TRBV6-6 and J usage is TRBJ1-1; D is ambiguous. V dropped 5 bases and J dropped 6 bases, with 25 bases sitting between them. The V gene's germline CDR1 is MNHNY and CDR2 SVGAGI (reference sequence). The CDR3 is made up of 17 amino acids.

This clone has just one count. The rearrangement uses TRBV9 and TRBJ1-2; 8 bases are a match to TRBD1. Germline trimming cut 4 bases from V and 8 bases from J; bases unmatched to any gene: 7. Germline V CDR1 and CDR2: SGDLS, YYNGEE. CDR3 length: 13 amino acids. The CDR3 region is CASSLTTGDGYTF. For the CDR3, the DNA is TGTGCCAGCAGCCTAACGACAGGGGACGGCTACACCTTC.

The J gene is TRBJ2-7, the V gene TRBV28; 7 nucleotides align to TRBD1. The CDR3 has 15 residues. Losses at the gene ends were 2 bases for V and 3 bases for J; bases not matched to a gene: 7. Germline CDR1 MDHEN, CDR2 SYDVKM. The CDR3 loop reads CASSLPNRGRYEQYF. The CDR3 DNA reads TGTGCCAGCAGTTTACCAAACAGGGGTCGCTACGAGCAGTACTTC.

The chain is built from TRBV9 and TRBJ2-3; no definite D call. Deletions cut 1 base from V and 4 bases from J, with 7 bases between. Germline V lookup: CDR1 SGDLS, CDR2 YYNGEE. The CDR3 loop spans 13 amino acids. CDR3 residues: CASSVKSADTQYF. The CDR3, as DNA: TGTGCCAGCAGCGTAAAGTCAGCAGATACGCAGTATTTT.

This chain joins TRBV25-1 and TRBJ1-2, with D perhaps TRBD1 (5 bases). Trimming stripped 6 bases from V and 5 bases from J, with 10 bases between. Germline CDR1 is MGHDK and CDR2 is SYGVNS. The CDR3 totals 12 residues. The CDR3 here is CASRGGGYGYTF. DNA for the CDR3: TGTGCCAGCAGGGGGGGAGGATATGGCTACACCTTC.

In its sample, this clone was seen a few times. V and J are TRBV10-3 and TRBJ2-5; D is perhaps TRBD1 (6 bases). Looked up from germline, CDR1 is ENHRY and CDR2 is SYGVKD. This CDR3 spans 16 amino acids. Trimming stripped 4 bases from V and 0 bases from J, with 15 bases between. The CDR3 region has the DNA TGTGCCATCAGTGGGTCGGACAGTCCGGACCAAGAGACCCAGTACTTC. It yields the protein CAISGSDSPDQETQYF.

The chain carries TRBV30 and TRBJ1-1; the D gene is possibly TRBD1 (6 bases). V lost 0 bases and J lost 4, with 12 bases in between. This CDR3 is 14 amino acids long. Germline CDR1 reads GTSNPN; CDR2 reads SVGIG (reference sequence). The CDR3 sequence: CAWSVGQGTTEAFF. For the CDR3, the DNA is TGTGCCTGGAGTGTTGGTCAGGGGACCACTGAAGCTTTCTTT.

The V and J genes are TRBV30 and TRBJ1-2, with D hard to call. The germline V gene has CDR1 GTSNPN and CDR2 SVGIG (reference sequence). V was cut by 4 bases and J by 1 base, with 16 bases left in between. The CDR3 is 15 residues long. CDR3 loop: CAWTTGFSFNYGYTF. CDR3 in DNA: TGTGCCTGGACAACCGGGTTCTCATTTAACTATGGCTACACCTTC.

The CDR3 sequence is CASSEGGAGANVLTF. CDR3 coding DNA: TGTGCCAGTAGTGAAGGGGGGGCTGGGGCCAACGTCCTGACTTTC. The genes are TRBV19 and TRBJ2-6, with D tentatively TRBD2 (7 bases). Germline V gives CDR1 LNHDA, CDR2 SQIVND (reference sequence). Deletions cut 5 bases from V and 2 bases from J, with 10 bases between. CDR3 length: 15 residues. The variable domain in full, with the rest retrieved from reference TRBV19 and TRBJ2-6, is DGGITQSPKYLFRKEGQNVTLSCEQNLNHDAMYWYRQDPGQGLRLIYYSQIVNDFQKGDIAEGYSVSREKKESFPLTVTSAQKNPTAFYLCASSEGGAGANVLTFGAGSRLTVL.

This chain connects TRBV3-1 (or the pseudogene TRBV3-2) to TRBJ1-2; D uncertain. CDR1 LGHDT and CDR2 YNNKEL come from the germline V gene (reference sequence). With 0 bases removed from V and 2 bases from J, the gap between germline ends came to 7 bases. CDR3 length: 14 residues. The CDR3 region is CASSQDAQNYGYTF. As DNA, the CDR3 is TGTGCCAGCAGCCAAGATGCCCAGAACTATGGCTACACCTTC.

The chain's CDR3 is CASSGDRGNEKLFF. The DNA of the CDR3 is TGTGCCAGCAGCGGGGACAGGGGGAACGAAAAACTGTTTTTT. The chain links TRBV7-9 to TRBJ1-4; 11 bases are shared with TRBD1. The germline V gene has CDR1 SEHNR and CDR2 FQNEAQ (reference sequence). The J segment lost 8 bases and the V segment lost 5 bases, leaving 4 bases of the junction unmatched. The CDR3 sequence is 14 residues long.

The rearrangement uses TRBV5-1 and TRBJ2-3; 10 nucleotides line up with TRBD1. The CDR3 has 15 amino acids. V lost 4 bases to trimming and J lost 1 base; unmatched junction nucleotides: 3. Germline V gene data show CDR1 as SGHRS and CDR2 as YFSETQ. The CDR3 here is CASSKGQGRTDTQYF. The CDR3 DNA reads TGCGCCAGCAGCAAGGGACAGGGGCGCACAGATACGCAGTATTTT.

The chain uses TRBV29-1 and TRBJ1-2; a possible D gene is TRBD1 (5 bases). CDR3 length: 15 residues. Per germline, CDR1 SQVTM and CDR2 ANQGSEA. V was cut by 0 bases and J by 4 bases, with 15 bases left in between. The CDR3 nucleotides read TGCAGCGTTGAAGATCTTCAGGGTAACCGCTATGGCTACACCTTC. Amino acids: CSVEDLQGNRYGYTF.

The chain carries TRBV14 and TRBJ1-2; TRBD1 matches at 7 bases. Germline trimming cut 1 base from V and 0 bases from J; bases unmatched to any gene: 8. The germline V gene has CDR1 SGHDN and CDR2 FVKESK. The CDR3 contains 17 residues. The CDR3 region is CASSQVTGAVANYGYTF. The CDR3, as DNA: TGTGCCAGCAGCCAAGTAACAGGGGCGGTTGCTAACTATGGCTACACCTTC.

This chain joins TRBV30 and TRBJ2-3; 13 positions match TRBD2. The CDR3 consists of 16 residues. CDR1 is GTSNPN and CDR2 is SVGIG in the germline V gene (reference sequence). V shed 1 base, J shed 6 bases, and the junction held 7 bases outside the gene matches. The CDR3 nucleotides are TGTGCCTGGAGTGAGGGACTAGCGGGAACGGGGGATACGCAGTATTTT. Translation: CAWSEGLAGTGDTQYF.

The chain uses TRBV5-1 and TRBJ2-7; 8 nucleotides align to TRBD1. Trimming took 4 bases from V and 4 from J; bases not matched to a gene: 10. The CDR3 runs 15 residues. Germline V CDR1 and CDR2: SGHRS, YFSETQ. CDR3 sequence: CASSPGQGTRYEQYF. CDR3 DNA: TGCGCCAGCAGCCCCGGACAGGGAACTAGGTACGAGCAGTACTTC.

The chain recombines TRBV18 with TRBJ1-1; tentatively, D is TRBD1 (6 bases). This CDR3 region has 12 residues. CDR1 and CDR2 from the germline V gene are KGHSH and LQKENI. Trimming stripped 6 bases from V and 6 bases from J, with 11 bases between. The CDR3 nucleotides are TGTGCCAGCTCGCCCACAGGGTCTGAAGCTTTCTTT. Its translation is CASSPTGSEAFF.